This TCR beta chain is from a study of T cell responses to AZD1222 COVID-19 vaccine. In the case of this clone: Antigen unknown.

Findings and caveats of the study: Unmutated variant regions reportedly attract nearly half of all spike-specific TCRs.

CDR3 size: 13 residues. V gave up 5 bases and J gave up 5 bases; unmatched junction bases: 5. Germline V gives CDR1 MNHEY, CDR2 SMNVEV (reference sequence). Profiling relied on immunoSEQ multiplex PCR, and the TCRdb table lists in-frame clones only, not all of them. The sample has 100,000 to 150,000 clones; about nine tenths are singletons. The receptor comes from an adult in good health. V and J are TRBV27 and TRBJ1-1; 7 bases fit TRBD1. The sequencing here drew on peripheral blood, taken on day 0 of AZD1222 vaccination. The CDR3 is CASSLQGWTEAFF. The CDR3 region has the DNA TGTGCCAGCAGTCTACAGGGGTGGACTGAAGCTTTCTTT.